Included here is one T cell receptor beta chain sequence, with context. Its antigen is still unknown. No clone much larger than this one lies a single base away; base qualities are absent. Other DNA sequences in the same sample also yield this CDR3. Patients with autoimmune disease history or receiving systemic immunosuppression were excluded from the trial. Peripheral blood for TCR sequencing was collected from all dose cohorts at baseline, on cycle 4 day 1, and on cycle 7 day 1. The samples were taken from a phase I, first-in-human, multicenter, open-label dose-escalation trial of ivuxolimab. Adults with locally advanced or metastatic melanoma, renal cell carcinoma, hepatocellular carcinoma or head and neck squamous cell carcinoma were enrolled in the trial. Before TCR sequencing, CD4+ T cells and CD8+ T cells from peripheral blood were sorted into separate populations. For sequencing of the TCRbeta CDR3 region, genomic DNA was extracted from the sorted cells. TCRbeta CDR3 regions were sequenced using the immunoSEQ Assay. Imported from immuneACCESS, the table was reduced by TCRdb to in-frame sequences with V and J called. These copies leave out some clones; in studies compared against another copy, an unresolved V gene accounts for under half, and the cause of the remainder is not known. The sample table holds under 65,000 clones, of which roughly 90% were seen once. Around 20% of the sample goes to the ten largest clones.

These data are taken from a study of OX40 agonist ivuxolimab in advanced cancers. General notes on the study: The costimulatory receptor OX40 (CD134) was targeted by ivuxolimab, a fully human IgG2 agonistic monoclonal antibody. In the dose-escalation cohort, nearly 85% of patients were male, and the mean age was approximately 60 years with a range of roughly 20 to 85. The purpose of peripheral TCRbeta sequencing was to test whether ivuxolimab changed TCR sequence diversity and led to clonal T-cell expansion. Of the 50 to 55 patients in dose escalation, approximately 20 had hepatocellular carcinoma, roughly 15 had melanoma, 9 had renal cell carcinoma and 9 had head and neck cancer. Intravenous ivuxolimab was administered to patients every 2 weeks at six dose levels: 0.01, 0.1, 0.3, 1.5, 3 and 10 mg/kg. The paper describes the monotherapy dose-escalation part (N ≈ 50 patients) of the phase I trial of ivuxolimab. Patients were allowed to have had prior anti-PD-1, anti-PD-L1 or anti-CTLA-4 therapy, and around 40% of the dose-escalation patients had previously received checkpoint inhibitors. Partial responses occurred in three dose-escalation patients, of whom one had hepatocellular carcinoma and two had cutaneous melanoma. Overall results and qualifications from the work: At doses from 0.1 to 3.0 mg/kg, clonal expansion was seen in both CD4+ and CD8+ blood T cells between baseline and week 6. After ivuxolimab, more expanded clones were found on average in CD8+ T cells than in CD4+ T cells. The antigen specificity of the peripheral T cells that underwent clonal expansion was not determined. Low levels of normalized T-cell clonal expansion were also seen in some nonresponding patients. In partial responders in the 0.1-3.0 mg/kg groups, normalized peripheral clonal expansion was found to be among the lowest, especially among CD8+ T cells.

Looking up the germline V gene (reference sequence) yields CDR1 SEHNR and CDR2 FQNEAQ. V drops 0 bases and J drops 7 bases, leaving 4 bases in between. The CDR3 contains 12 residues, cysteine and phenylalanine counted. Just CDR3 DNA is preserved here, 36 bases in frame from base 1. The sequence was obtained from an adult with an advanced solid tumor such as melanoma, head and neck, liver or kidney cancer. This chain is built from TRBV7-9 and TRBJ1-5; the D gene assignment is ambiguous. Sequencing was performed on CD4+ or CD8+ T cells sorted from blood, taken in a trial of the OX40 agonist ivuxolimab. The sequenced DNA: TGTGCCAGCAGCTTAGCTGGGCAGCCCCAGCATTTT. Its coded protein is CASSLAGQPQHF.